A single sample is the source of the 18 T cell receptor beta chains below, sequenced in a study of technical replicates of blood from a handful of donors. TCRdb's copy holds only in-frame clones and misses some; the assay was immunoSEQ multiplex PCR. In the table there are tens of thousands of clones, roughly 96% of which are singletons. Sequenced: T cells isolated from PBMCs. The source is a human donor in good health.

The count of this clone is one. This sequence joins TRBV28 and TRBJ1-5; 7 nucleotides agree with TRBD1. J was trimmed by 7 bases and V by 5 bases; bases with no gene match: 14. CDR1 is MDHEN and CDR2 is SYDVKM in the germline V gene. The CDR3 is 16 amino acids. The chain's CDR3 is CASSHYGDSGGQPQHF. The CDR3 nucleotides read TGTGCCAGCAGTCACTACGGGGACAGTGGCGGGCAGCCCCAGCATTTT. Combining the CDR3 with reference TRBV28 and TRBJ1-5 gives the whole variable domain DVKVTQSSRYLVKRTGEKVFLECVQDMDHENMFWYRQDPGLGLRLIYFSYDVKMKEKGDIPEGYSVSREKKERFSLILESASTNQTSMYLCASSHYGDSGGQPQHFGDGTRLSIL.

The CDR3 DNA reads as TGCGCCAGCAGCTTTGTTATGCAAGAGACCCAGTACTTC. Its protein is CASSFVMQETQYF. This chain uses TRBV5-1 with TRBJ2-5; D uncertain. The CDR3 is made up of 13 amino acids. The V gene's germline CDR1 is SGHRS and CDR2 YFSETQ. Trimming left V 2 bases short and J 2 bases short, with 7 bases between.

CDR3: CASSQPAGGSAEAFF. For the CDR3, the DNA is TGCGCCAGCAGCCAACCCGCGGGGGGTTCTGCTGAAGCTTTCTTT. V and J are TRBV4-1 and TRBJ1-1, with D maybe TRBD1 (5 bases). The CDR3 length is 15 residues. V dropped 2 bases and J dropped 6 bases, with 16 bases sitting between them. Germline V gene data show CDR1 as MGHRA and CDR2 as YSYEKL.

This clone showed up just once. The V call is TRBV30, the J call TRBJ2-2, with D maybe TRBD1 (6 bases). In germline, CDR1 is GTSNPN, CDR2 SVGIG (reference sequence). Trimming stripped 5 bases from V and 3 bases from J, with 13 bases between. The CDR3 consists of 14 residues. CDR3 DNA: TGTGCCTGGGACGGGGACACATACACCGGGGAGCTGTTTTTT. Encoded protein: CAWDGDTYTGELFF.

As concerns this clone: The junction departs from germline at one end; a sequencing error may be responsible. The rearrangement uses TRBV5-6 and TRBJ1-5; 7 bases fit TRBD1. The CDR3 contains 14 residues. The germline CDR1 and CDR2 sequences are SGHDT and YYEEEE. The CDR3 spells CASTLGQSNQPQHF. CDR3 nucleotide sequence: TGTGCCAGCACCTTGGGACAGTCTAATCAGCCCCAGCATTTT.

This clone was seen once. The chain couples TRBV19 to TRBJ1-1; D is possibly TRBD1 (5 bases). The V end was cut by 5 bases, the J end by 0 bases, with 16 bases between. Germline-derived CDR1 and CDR2 are LNHDA and SQIVND (reference sequence). This CDR3 is 16 amino acids long. CDR3 sequence (DNA): TGTGCCAGTAGTGGGGGGGTGGATTCCATGAACACTGAAGCTTTCTTT. Translating it yields CASSGGVDSMNTEAFF.

The chain has TRBV19 and TRBJ2-7, with TRBD2 as a possible D gene (5 bases). This CDR3 has 16 amino acids. Germline V gene sequence: CDR1 LNHDA, CDR2 SQIVND (reference sequence). V lost 4 bases and J lost 2, with 18 bases in between. CDR3 in amino acids: CASSTRGGEQTYEQYF. The CDR3 DNA reads TGTGCCAGTAGTACGCGTGGAGGCGAACAGACCTACGAGCAGTACTTC. Variable domain in full (rest from reference TRBV19 and TRBJ2-7): DGGITQSPKYLFRKEGQNVTLSCEQNLNHDAMYWYRQDPGQGLRLIYYSQIVNDFQKGDIAEGYSVSREKKESFPLTVTSAQKNPTAFYLCASSTRGGEQTYEQYFGPGTRLTVT.

The genes are TRBV30 and TRBJ1-2; 9 bases match TRBD1. CDR3 length equals 17 residues. Germline CDR1 is GTSNPN and CDR2 is SVGIG (reference sequence). The V gene end was trimmed by 3 bases and the J gene end by 2 bases; junction bases not matched to a gene: 13. The DNA for the CDR3 is TGTGCCTGGAGAACCAAATCCTCCGGGACAGGGAACTATGGCTACACCTTC. Amino acid sequence: CAWRTKSSGTGNYGYTF.

The chain uses TRBV6-1 and TRBJ2-3, with TRBD1 matching 10 bases. The CDR3 runs to 14 residues. With 6 bases clipped from V and 9 bases from J, the junction kept 9 bases outside the gene matches. From germline, CDR1 is MNHNS and CDR2 SASEGT. CDR3 amino acids: CASRWGTGADTQYF. CDR3 nucleotides: TGTGCCAGCAGGTGGGGGACAGGGGCTGACACGCAGTATTTT.

This chain connects TRBV9 to TRBJ2-2; 8 bases align to TRBD2. V shed 4 bases and J 1 base; nucleotides not matched to a gene: 6. Germline CDR1 and CDR2: SGDLS and YYNGEE. This CDR3 has 16 residues. CDR3 in amino acids: CASSLAGHRNTGELFF. The CDR3 DNA sequence: TGTGCCAGCAGCTTAGCGGGACACAGGAACACCGGGGAGCTGTTTTTT.

The rearrangement uses TRBV6-5 and TRBJ2-5, with TRBD1 identical over 8 bases. CDR1 is MNHEY, CDR2 SVGAGI, per germline. After removal of 6 bases from V and 5 bases from J, the junction contained 8 bases not matched to a gene. CDR3 length equals 14 residues. As DNA, the CDR3 is TGTGCCAGCAGCCATACAGGGGGAGGTGAGACCCAGTACTTC. This sequence encodes CASSHTGGGETQYF.

The chain joins TRBV2 to TRBJ1-1, with D perhaps matching TRBD1 (5 bases). V was pared by 6 bases and J by 2 bases, with 13 bases between. Looked up from germline, CDR1 is SNHLY and CDR2 is FYNNEI. CDR3 length equals 14 residues. CDR3 sequence reads: CASSPQGSNTEAFF. CDR3 DNA sequence: TGTGCCAGCAGCCCCCAGGGCTCCAACACTGAAGCTTTCTTT.

This sequence joins TRBV5-1 and TRBJ2-7, with 7 bases that match TRBD1. Trimming at V came to 4 bases and at J to 2 bases, leaving 6 bases not matched to a gene. This CDR3 has 14 residues. CDR1 is SGHRS, CDR2 YFSETQ, per germline. DNA of the CDR3: TGCGCCAGCAGCACAGGACAGGCCCCCTACGAGCAGTACTTC. As protein: CASSTGQAPYEQYF.

The V gene is TRBV7-6, the J gene TRBJ2-3; D not resolved. The CDR3 length is 14 residues. Germline assignment: CDR1 SGHVS and CDR2 FNYEAQ. Deletions cut 3 bases from V and 4 bases from J, with 11 bases between. In nucleotides, the CDR3 is TGTGCCAGCAGCTTTACTACCCTCGCAGATACGCAGTATTTT. Its protein product is CASSFTTLADTQYF.

In its sample, this clone was seen once. The chain joins TRBV10-2 to TRBJ1-1, with a weak D call TRBD1 (6 bases). The CDR3 spans 12 residues. V lost 7 bases and J 2 bases, leaving 8 bases between the germline ends. The germline V gene has CDR1 WSHSY and CDR2 SAAADI. DNA for the CDR3: TGCGCCAGCACAGGGGTTAACACTGAAGCTTTCTTT. Protein sequence: CASTGVNTEAFF.

The chain joins TRBV5-1 to TRBJ2-6, with 7 bases fitting TRBD1. The germline V gene has CDR1 SGHRS and CDR2 YFSETQ. The V and J ends lost 4 bases and 2 bases, in that order; junction bases with no gene match: 15. The CDR3 consists of 19 residues. The CDR3 bases are TGCGCCAGCAGCCTCGCCCCGACAGGGTATAAGGCTGGGGCCAACGTCCTGACTTTC. It specifies CASSLAPTGYKAGANVLTF.

The V call is TRBV2, the J call TRBJ1-5; D not certain. This CDR3 has 13 residues. Germline loops: CDR1 SNHLY, CDR2 FYNNEI. The V gene lost 1 base and the J gene lost 5 bases, with 6 bases spanning the gap. CDR3 DNA: TGTGCCAGCAGTGAAGGAGAGCATCAGCCCCAGCATTTT. Encoded protein: CASSEGEHQPQHF.

V is TRBV2 and J is TRBJ1-3; 9 bases are shared with TRBD1. The CDR3 has 15 residues. Per germline, CDR1 SNHLY and CDR2 FYNNEI. With 7 bases clipped from V and 2 bases from J, the junction kept 6 bases outside the gene matches. CDR3 DNA sequence: TGTGCCAGCAACATACGGGACAGGGCTGGAAACACCATATATTTT. Translation: CASNIRDRAGNTIYF.